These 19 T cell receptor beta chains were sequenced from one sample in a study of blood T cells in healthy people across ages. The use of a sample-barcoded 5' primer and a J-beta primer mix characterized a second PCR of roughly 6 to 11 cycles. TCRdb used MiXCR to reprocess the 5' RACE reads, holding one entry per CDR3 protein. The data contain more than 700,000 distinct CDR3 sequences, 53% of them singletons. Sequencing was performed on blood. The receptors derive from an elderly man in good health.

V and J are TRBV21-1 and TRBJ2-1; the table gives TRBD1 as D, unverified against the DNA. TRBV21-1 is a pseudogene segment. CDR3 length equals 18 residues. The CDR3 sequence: CASSKEGGGSSSYNEQFF. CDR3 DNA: TGTGCCAGCAGCAAAGAGGGTGGGGGCTCCAGCTCCTACAATGAGCAGTTCTTC.

As DNA, the CDR3 is TGCAGTGCTAGAGATCTATCCGGACAGGTCATGGAGACCCAGTACTTC. Translating gives CSARDLSGQVMETQYF. The chain uses TRBV20-1 and TRBJ2-5, with TRBD1 matching over 7 bases. CDR1 is DFQATT, CDR2 SNEGSKA, per germline (reference sequence). The CDR3 length is 16 residues. The V and J ends lost 0 bases and 5 bases, in that order; junction bases with no gene match: 12.

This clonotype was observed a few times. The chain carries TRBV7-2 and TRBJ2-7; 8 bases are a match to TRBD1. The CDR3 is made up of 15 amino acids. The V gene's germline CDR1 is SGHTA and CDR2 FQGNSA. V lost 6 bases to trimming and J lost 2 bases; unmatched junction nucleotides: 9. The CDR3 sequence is CASRKQGDGTYEQYF. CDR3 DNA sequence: TGTGCCAGCAGAAAACAGGGGGATGGGACCTACGAGCAGTACTTC.

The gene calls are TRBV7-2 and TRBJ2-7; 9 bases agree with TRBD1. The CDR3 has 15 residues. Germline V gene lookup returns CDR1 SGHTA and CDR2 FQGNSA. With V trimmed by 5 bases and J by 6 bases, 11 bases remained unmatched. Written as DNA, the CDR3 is TGTGCCAGCAGCCCACTCCCGGGACAGGGAGTCGAGCAGTACTTC. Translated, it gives CASSPLPGQGVEQYF. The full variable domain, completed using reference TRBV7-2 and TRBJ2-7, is GAGVSQSPSNKVTEKGKDVELRCDPISGHTALYWYRQSLGQGLEFLIYFQGNSAPDKSGLPSDRFSAERTGGSVSTLTIQRTQQEDSAVYLCASSPLPGQGVEQYFGPGTRLTVT.

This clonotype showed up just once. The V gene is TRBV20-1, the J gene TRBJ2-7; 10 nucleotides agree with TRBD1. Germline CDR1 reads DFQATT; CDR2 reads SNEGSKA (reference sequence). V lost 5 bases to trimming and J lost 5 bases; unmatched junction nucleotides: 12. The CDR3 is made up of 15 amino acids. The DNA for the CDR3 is TGCAGTGCTTCATCCCCGGGGACAGGGGTCCACGAGCAGTACTTC. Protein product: CSASSPGTGVHEQYF.

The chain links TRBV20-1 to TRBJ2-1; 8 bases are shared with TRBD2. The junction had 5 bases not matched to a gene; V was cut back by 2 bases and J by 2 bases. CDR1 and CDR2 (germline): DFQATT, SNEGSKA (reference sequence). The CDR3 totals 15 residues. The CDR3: CSARPLAVAYNEQFF. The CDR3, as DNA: TGCAGTGCTAGACCACTAGCGGTCGCCTACAATGAGCAGTTCTTC.

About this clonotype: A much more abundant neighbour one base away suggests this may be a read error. The CDR3, as DNA: TGTGCCAGCAGCCCCCCGGGACTAGCGGGAGGCGCAGATACGCAGTATTTT. Protein: CASSPPGLAGGADTQYF. V and J are TRBV7-2 and TRBJ2-3; 15 bases map to TRBD2. CDR3 size: 17 residues. Trimming cost V 5 bases and J 4 bases; bases outside gene matches: 7. Germline V gene lookup returns CDR1 SGHTA and CDR2 FQGNSA.

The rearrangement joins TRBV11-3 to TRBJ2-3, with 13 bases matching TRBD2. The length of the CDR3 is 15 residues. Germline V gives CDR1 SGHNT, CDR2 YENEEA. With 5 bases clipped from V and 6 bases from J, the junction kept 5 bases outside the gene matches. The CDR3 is CASSLGLAGVDTQYF. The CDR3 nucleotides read TGTGCCAGCAGCCTCGGACTAGCGGGAGTGGATACGCAGTATTTT. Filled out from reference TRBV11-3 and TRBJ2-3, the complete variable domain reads EAGVVQSPRYKIIEKKQPVAFWCNPISGHNTLYWYLQNLGQGPELLIRYENEEAVDDSQLPKDRFSAERLKGVDSTLKIQPAELGDSAVYLCASSLGLAGVDTQYFGPGTRLTVL.

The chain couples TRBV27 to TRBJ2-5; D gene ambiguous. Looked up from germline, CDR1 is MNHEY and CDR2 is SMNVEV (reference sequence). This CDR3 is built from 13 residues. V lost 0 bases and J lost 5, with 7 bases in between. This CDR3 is CASSLSVSETQYF. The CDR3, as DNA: TGTGCCAGCAGTTTATCAGTATCGGAGACCCAGTACTTC.

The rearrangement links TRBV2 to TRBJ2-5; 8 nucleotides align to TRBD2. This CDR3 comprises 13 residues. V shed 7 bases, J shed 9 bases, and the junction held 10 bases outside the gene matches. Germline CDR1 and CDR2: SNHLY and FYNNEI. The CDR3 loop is CASTPGGTKAQYF. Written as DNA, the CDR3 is TGTGCCAGCACCCCGGGAGGGACGAAGGCCCAGTACTTC.

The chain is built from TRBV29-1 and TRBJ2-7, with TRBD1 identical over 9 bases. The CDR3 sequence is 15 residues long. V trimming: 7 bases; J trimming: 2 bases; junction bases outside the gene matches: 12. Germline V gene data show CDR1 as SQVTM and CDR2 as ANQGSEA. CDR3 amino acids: CSAIRQGGQTYEQYF. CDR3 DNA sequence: TGCAGCGCCATCCGACAGGGGGGCCAGACCTACGAGCAGTACTTC.

CDR3 region: CASTPGREFGGELFF. CDR3 DNA: TGTGCCAGCACTCCAGGCCGGGAGTTCGGCGGGGAGCTGTTTTTT. V is TRBV21-1 and J is TRBJ2-2; the D segment call TRBD1 is taken from the table without a DNA check. TRBV21-1 is flagged as a pseudogene. CDR3 length: 15 residues.

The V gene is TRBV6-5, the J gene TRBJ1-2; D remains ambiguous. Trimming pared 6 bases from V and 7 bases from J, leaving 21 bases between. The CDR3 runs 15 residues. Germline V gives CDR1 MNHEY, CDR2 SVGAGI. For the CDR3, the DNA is TGTGCCAGCAGCCATAAAGGAGGGATTTATGGTGGCTACACCTTC. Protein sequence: CASSHKGGIYGGYTF.

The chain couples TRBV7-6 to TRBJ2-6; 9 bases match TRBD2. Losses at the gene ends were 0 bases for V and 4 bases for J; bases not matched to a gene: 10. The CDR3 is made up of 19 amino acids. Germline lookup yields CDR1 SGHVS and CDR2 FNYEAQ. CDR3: CASSLARGSGSSGANVLTF. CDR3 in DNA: TGTGCCAGCAGCTTAGCGCGTGGTAGCGGGAGTTCCGGGGCCAACGTCCTGACTTTC.

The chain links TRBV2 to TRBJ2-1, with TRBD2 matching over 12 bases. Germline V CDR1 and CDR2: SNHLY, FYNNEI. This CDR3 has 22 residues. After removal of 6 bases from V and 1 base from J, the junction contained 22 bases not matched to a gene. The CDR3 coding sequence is TGTGCCAGCAGGGGACCTATTGAGGACGGATGGACTAGCGGGACTTCCTACAATGAGCAGTTCTTC. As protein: CASRGPIEDGWTSGTSYNEQFF.

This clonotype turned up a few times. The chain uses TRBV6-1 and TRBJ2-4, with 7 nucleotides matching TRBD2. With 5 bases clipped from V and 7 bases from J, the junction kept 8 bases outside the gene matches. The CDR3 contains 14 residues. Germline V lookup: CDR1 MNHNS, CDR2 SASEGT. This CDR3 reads CASSPTGGYNIQYF. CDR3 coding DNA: TGTGCCAGCAGTCCGACCGGGGGGTACAACATTCAGTACTTC.

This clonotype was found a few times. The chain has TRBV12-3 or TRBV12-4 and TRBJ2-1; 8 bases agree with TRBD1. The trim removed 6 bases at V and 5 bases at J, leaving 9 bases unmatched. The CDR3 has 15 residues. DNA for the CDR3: TGTGCCAGCAGAACTTCATGGACAGGGAACAATGAGCAGTTCTTC. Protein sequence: CASRTSWTGNNEQFF.

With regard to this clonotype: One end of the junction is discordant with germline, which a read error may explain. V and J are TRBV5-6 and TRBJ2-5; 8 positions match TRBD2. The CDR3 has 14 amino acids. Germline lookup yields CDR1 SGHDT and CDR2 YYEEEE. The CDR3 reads CAGSRAGVVETQYF. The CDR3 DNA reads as TGTGCCGGCAGCCGAGCGGGAGTGGTTGAGACCCAGTACTTC.

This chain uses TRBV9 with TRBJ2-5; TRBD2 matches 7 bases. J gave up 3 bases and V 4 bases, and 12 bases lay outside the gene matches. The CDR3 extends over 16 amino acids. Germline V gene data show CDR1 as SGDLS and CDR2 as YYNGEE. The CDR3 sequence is CASSLPGGLAEETQYF. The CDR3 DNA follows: TGTGCCAGCAGCCTCCCTGGTGGGCTAGCGGAAGAGACCCAGTACTTC.